Following are 27 T cell receptor beta chains from one sample sequenced in a study of CD8+CD57+ T cells in acquired aplastic anemia. Sequenced patients had shown CD8+CD57+ cell expansion by flow cytometry. The TCR beta profiling, which covered VDJ combination and CDR3 sequence, was carried out using genomic DNA as the template. MiXCR, run by TCRdb on the reads, gives a single entry per CDR3 protein. The profile covers 150,000 to 170,000 distinct CDR3 sequences, with just over 50% appearing a single time and 12% taken by the ten largest. Source material: sorted CD4+, CD8+, or CD8+CD57+ T cells (not recorded which) from PBMCs. These receptors were obtained from a human donor with aplastic anemia.

This clonotype was observed many times. The chain employs TRBV6-1 and TRBJ1-1, with TRBD1 identical over 9 bases. In germline, CDR1 is MNHNS, CDR2 SASEGT. The CDR3 covers 13 residues. The V and J ends lost 6 bases and 5 bases, in that order; junction bases with no gene match: 4. The DNA of the CDR3 is TGTGCCAGCAGACACGACAGGGGGACTGAAGCTTTCTTT. Translating it yields CASRHDRGTEAFF.

The V gene is TRBV15, the J gene TRBJ2-2; D is unresolved. Germline loops: CDR1 LNHNV, CDR2 YYDKDF (reference sequence). The CDR3 totals 14 residues. Trimming cost V 8 bases and J 6 bases, with 16 bases left between them. The CDR3 sequence: CATAINTASGELFF. The DNA of the CDR3 is TGTGCCACCGCAATCAACACAGCGTCCGGGGAGCTGTTTTTT. The whole variable domain, filled in from reference TRBV15 and TRBJ2-2, reads DAMVIQNPRYQVTQFGKPVTLSCSQTLNHNVMYWYQQKSSQAPKLLFHYYDKDFNNEADTPDNFQSRRPNTSFCFLDIRSPGLGDTAMYLCATAINTASGELFFGEGSRLTVL.

CDR3 region: CASREASSYNSPLHF. The CDR3 DNA follows: TGTGCCAGCAGGGAGGCGAGCTCCTATAATTCACCCCTCCACTTT. The chain joins TRBV12-3 or TRBV12-4 to TRBJ1-6, with D hard to call. V was shortened by 6 bases and J by 0 bases, with 9 bases between the two germline ends. There are 15 residues in the CDR3.

In its sample, this clonotype was seen a few times. This chain connects TRBV24-1 to TRBJ1-2, with D perhaps TRBD1 (5 bases). The germline V gene has CDR1 KGHDR and CDR2 SFDVKD. V was trimmed by 3 bases and J by 3 bases, leaving 13 bases between them. The CDR3 length is 15 residues. CDR3 in amino acids: CATSDPGGTDYGYTF. The DNA of the CDR3 is TGTGCCACCAGTGATCCAGGCGGGACCGACTATGGCTACACCTTC.

The genes are TRBV7-7 and TRBJ2-1; D perhaps matches TRBD2 (5 bases). The germline V gene has CDR1 SSHAT and CDR2 FNYEAQ (reference sequence). The ends were cut back, 9 bases at V and 6 bases at J, with 12 bases in the middle. This CDR3 contains 12 residues. The CDR3 bases are TGTGCCAGTAGGACGGGGAGCAATGAGCAGTTCTTC. This encodes CASRTGSNEQFF.

V is TRBV20-1 and J is TRBJ2-7; TRBD1 agrees at 7 bases. Germline values: CDR1 DFQATT, CDR2 SNEGSKA (reference sequence). This CDR3 has 14 residues. Losses at the gene ends were 5 bases for V and 1 base for J; bases not matched to a gene: 8. The CDR3 nucleotides read TGCAGTGCTTGGCCCTCGGGACAGTCCTACGAGCAGTACTTC. Protein: CSAWPSGQSYEQYF.

This clonotype was counted ten times or more. V gene TRBV10-2 combines with J gene TRBJ2-3, with 9 bases fitting TRBD2. With 6 bases clipped from V and 0 bases from J, the junction kept 7 bases outside the gene matches. The V gene's germline CDR1 is WSHSY and CDR2 SAAADI. CDR3 length: 16 residues. The CDR3 is CASSRSGGLSTDTQYF. CDR3 in DNA: TGCGCCAGCAGCAGGAGCGGGGGGTTAAGCACAGATACGCAGTATTTT.

In this sample, this clonotype turned up many times. This chain uses TRBV4-1 with TRBJ2-2, with D possibly being TRBD2 (5 bases). V lost 4 bases and J 4 bases, leaving 10 bases between the germline ends. The CDR3 loop spans 14 amino acids. Germline CDR1 is MGHRA and CDR2 is YSYEKL. CDR3 residues: CASSRGLSTGELFF. CDR3 coding DNA: TGCGCCAGCAGCCGTGGACTCAGCACCGGGGAGCTGTTTTTT.

The chain joins TRBV12-3 or TRBV12-4 to TRBJ1-2, with D possibly being TRBD1 (5 bases). The length of the CDR3 is 13 residues. With 11 bases removed from V and 8 bases from J, the gap between germline ends came to 21 bases. This chain's CDR3 is CAQERGMPYGYTF. The CDR3 nucleotides are TGTGCCCAGGAAAGGGGAATGCCTTACGGCTACACCTTC.

The chain is built from TRBV20-1 and TRBJ2-7, with D possibly TRBD2 on 6 matching bases. There are 14 residues in the CDR3. Germline V gene data show CDR1 as DFQATT and CDR2 as SNEGSKA (reference sequence). V lost 0 bases and J 6 bases, leaving 15 bases between the germline ends. CDR3 loop: CSARETSRNAEQYF. The CDR3 DNA is TGCAGTGCTAGAGAAACTAGCCGGAACGCCGAGCAGTACTTC.

The chain has TRBV19 and TRBJ2-5, with no clear D. Germline CDR1 reads LNHDA; CDR2 reads SQIVND (reference sequence). The CDR3 extends over 14 amino acids. Trimming removed 6 bases from V and 2 bases from J, with 13 bases in between. CDR3 amino acids: CASSASRYQETQYF. CDR3 sequence (DNA): TGTGCCAGTAGCGCGTCGAGGTATCAAGAGACCCAGTACTTC.

The DNA for the CDR3 is TGCAGCGTTGATTTTGGGACTCAAGGTGGCTACACCTTC. Its translation: CSVDFGTQGGYTF. The genes are TRBV29-1 and TRBJ1-2, with D tentatively TRBD1 (5 bases). Trimming stripped 3 bases from V and 7 bases from J, with 15 bases between. The germline gives CDR1 SQVTM, CDR2 ANQGSEA. This CDR3 contains 13 residues.

The V gene is TRBV19, the J gene TRBJ2-2; tentatively, D is TRBD2 (6 bases). CDR1 LNHDA and CDR2 SQIVND come from the germline V gene (reference sequence). The CDR3 sequence is 13 residues long. V shed 7 bases and J shed 8 bases, with 14 bases lying between them. CDR3 residues: CASKFAGKGELFF. The CDR3, as DNA: TGTGCCAGTAAGTTTGCGGGGAAAGGGGAGCTGTTTTTT.

This clonotype was detected ten times or more. This sequence joins TRBV6-5 and TRBJ1-2; the D gene is possibly TRBD1 (6 bases). Germline values: CDR1 MNHEY, CDR2 SVGAGI. Trimming left V 3 bases short and J 4 bases short, with 12 bases between. CDR3 length: 14 amino acids. The CDR3 DNA follows: TGTGCCAGCAGTTATCGAGGGGGGAGCTATGGCTACACCTTC. It encodes CASSYRGGSYGYTF.

Details on this clonotype: A much bigger clone sits one base away, suggesting this may be a read error. V gene TRBV4-1 combines with J gene TRBJ2-1; TRBD2 might be the D (6 bases). The CDR3 has 18 amino acids. The germline CDR1 and CDR2 sequences are MGHRA and YSYEKL. Trimming removed 0 bases from V and 5 bases from J, with 20 bases in between. The CDR3 is CASSQDGGAPTANNEQFF. The CDR3 DNA reads TGCGCCAGCAGCCAAGATGGAGGGGCCCCCACTGCTAACAATGAGCAGTTCTTC.

The rearrangement uses TRBV7-9 and TRBJ1-4; D is ambiguous. The CDR3 totals 13 residues. Germline assignment: CDR1 SEHNR and CDR2 FQNEAQ (reference sequence). V was trimmed by 3 bases and J by 4 bases, leaving 6 bases between them. CDR3 bases: TGTGCCAGCAGCTTTAGGGATAATGAAAAACTGTTTTTT. The encoded protein is CASSFRDNEKLFF. Full variable domain (outside the CDR3, taken from reference TRBV7-9 and TRBJ1-4): DTGVSQNPRHKITKRGQNVTFRCDPISEHNRLYWYRQTLGQGPEFLTYFQNEAQLEKSRLLSDRFSAERPKGSFSTLEIQRTEQGDSAMYLCASSFRDNEKLFFGSGTQLSVL.

This clonotype has at least ten counts. The rearrangement links TRBV2 to TRBJ1-2; 7 bases are a match to TRBD1. In germline, CDR1 is SNHLY, CDR2 FYNNEI. The CDR3 consists of 12 residues. J was trimmed by 5 bases and V by 7 bases; bases with no gene match: 4. Here the CDR3 DNA reads TGTGCCAGCACCGACAGGGTTTATGGCTACACCTTC. It encodes CASTDRVYGYTF.

This clonotype was detected many times. The rearrangement links TRBV4-1 to TRBJ1-1; a weak D match, TRBD1 (6 bases). The CDR3 extends over 15 amino acids. The germline gives CDR1 MGHRA, CDR2 YSYEKL. With 1 base removed from V and 2 bases from J, the gap between germline ends came to 11 bases. The CDR3 DNA sequence: TGCGCCAGCAGCCAAGTAGGACAGCTTAACACTGAAGCTTTCTTT. Its protein product is CASSQVGQLNTEAFF.

The V and J genes are TRBV20-1 and TRBJ2-3; D is ambiguous. Germline V gene sequence: CDR1 DFQATT, CDR2 SNEGSKA (reference sequence). The CDR3 loop spans 14 amino acids. Trimming took off 1 base at V and 0 bases at J, with 8 bases between the two ends. The DNA for the CDR3 is TGCAGTGCTAGAGCGCCAACTAGCACAGATACGCAGTATTTT. It yields the protein CSARAPTSTDTQYF.

The sample holds many counts of this clonotype. The chain is built from TRBV7-9 and TRBJ2-1; 9 positions match TRBD2. Looked up from germline, CDR1 is SEHNR and CDR2 is FQNEAQ (reference sequence). V dropped 5 bases and J dropped 5; count of bases not matched to a gene: 10. This CDR3 has 16 amino acids. The CDR3 DNA follows: TGTGCCAGCAGCCCCCCCGGCAAGCGGGGGGACAATGAGCAGTTCTTC. This gives the protein CASSPPGKRGDNEQFF.

The chain carries TRBV24-1 and TRBJ2-3, with D unclear. The CDR3 totals 16 residues. Germline V gives CDR1 KGHDR, CDR2 SFDVKD. Between the trimmed V and J ends, which lost 3 bases and 0 bases, there was a span of 12 bases. For the CDR3, the DNA is TGTGCCACCAGTGATCCCCAAGCGAGTAGCACAGATACGCAGTATTTT. Protein: CATSDPQASSTDTQYF.

This clonotype was seen a handful of times. The rearrangement joins TRBV15 to TRBJ2-5, with D perhaps TRBD1 or TRBD2 (6 bases each). V dropped 1 base and J dropped 7 bases, with 13 bases sitting between them. Germline V CDR1 and CDR2: LNHNV, YYDKDF (reference sequence). The CDR3 spans 14 residues. The CDR3 DNA follows: TGTGCCACCAGCAGAGTCCGGGGGCAGGGGACCCAGTACTTC. It yields the protein CATSRVRGQGTQYF.

This clonotype was seen just once. CDR3 coding DNA: TGTGCCAGCAGTGAATATGCTGAGTTCAATCAGCCCCAGCATTTT. This translates into CASSEYAEFNQPQHF. The genes are TRBV25-1 and TRBJ1-5; D ambiguous. CDR3 length: 15 amino acids. The V gene's germline CDR1 is MGHDK and CDR2 SYGVNS. The ends were cut back, 0 bases at V and 3 bases at J, with 9 bases in the middle.

Concerning this clonotype itself: Possible read error: a much larger clone is one base away. The rearrangement links TRBV4-3 to TRBJ1-2; D is ambiguous. The CDR3 has 15 amino acids. V was cut by 0 bases and J by 4 bases, with 12 bases left in between. The germline gives CDR1 LGHNA, CDR2 YSLEER. The CDR3 here is CASSQDKVVAYGYTF. Here the CDR3 DNA reads TGCGCCAGCAGCCAAGATAAGGTGGTGGCCTATGGCTACACCTTC.

V gene TRBV11-1 combines with J gene TRBJ1-1, with D unclear. In germline, CDR1 is SGHAT, CDR2 FQDESV (reference sequence). With 1 base removed from V and 0 bases from J, the gap between germline ends came to 15 bases. There are 17 residues in the CDR3. CDR3 sequence (DNA): TGTGCCAGCAGCTTAGATTGGCAACTGTCCATGAACACTGAAGCTTTCTTT. It codes for CASSLDWQLSMNTEAFF.

This clonotype was found many times. This chain links TRBV7-9 with TRBJ1-6; D is unclear. CDR1 is SEHNR and CDR2 is FQNEAQ in the germline V gene (reference sequence). Trimming left V 5 bases short and J 18 bases short, with 17 bases between. The length of the CDR3 is 12 residues. The CDR3 is CASSADPSSSHF. The CDR3 region has the DNA TGTGCCAGCAGCGCGGACCCATCCTCATCCCACTTT.

This clonotype was picked up one time. CDR3 loop: CASSLRASWEQYF. The CDR3 coding sequence is TGTGCCAGCAGCTTACGGGCATCGTGGGAGCAGTACTTC. The chain links TRBV19 to TRBJ2-7; D unclear. CDR3 size: 13 residues. The germline CDR1 and CDR2 sequences are LNHDA and SQIVND (reference sequence). V lost 9 bases, J lost 7 bases, and 19 bases lay in between.